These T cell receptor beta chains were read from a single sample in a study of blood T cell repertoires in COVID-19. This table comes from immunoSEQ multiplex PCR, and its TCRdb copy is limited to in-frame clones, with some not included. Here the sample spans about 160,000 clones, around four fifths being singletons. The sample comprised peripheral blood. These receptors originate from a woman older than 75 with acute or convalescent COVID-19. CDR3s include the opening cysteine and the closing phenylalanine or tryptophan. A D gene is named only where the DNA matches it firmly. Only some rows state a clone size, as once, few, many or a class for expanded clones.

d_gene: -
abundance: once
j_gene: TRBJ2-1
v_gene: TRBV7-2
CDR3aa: CASSPRSLGNEQFF
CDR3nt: TGTGCCAGCAGCCCCCGGTCCCTCGGGAATGAGCAGTTCTTC

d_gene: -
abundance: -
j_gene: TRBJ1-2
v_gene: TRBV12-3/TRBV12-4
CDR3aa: CASSSYDGYTF
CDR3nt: TGTGCCAGCAGTTCGTATGATGGCTACACCTTC

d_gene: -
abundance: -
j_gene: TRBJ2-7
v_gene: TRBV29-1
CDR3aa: CSVDRGTYEQYF
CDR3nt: TGCAGCGTTGACCGGGGTACCTACGAGCAGTACTTC

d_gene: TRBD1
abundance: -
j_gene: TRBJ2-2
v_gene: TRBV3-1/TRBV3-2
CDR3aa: CASSETDRGTADTGELFF
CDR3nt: TGTGCCAGCAGCGAAACCGACAGGGGGACGGCTGACACCGGGGAGCTGTTTTTT

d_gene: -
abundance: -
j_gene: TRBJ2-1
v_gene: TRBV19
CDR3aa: CASKEQGTPNEQFF
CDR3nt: TGTGCCAGTAAGGAACAGGGAACCCCCAATGAGCAGTTCTTC

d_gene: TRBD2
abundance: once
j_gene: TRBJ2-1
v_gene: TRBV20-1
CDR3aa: CSASETSGYNEQFF
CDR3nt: TGCAGTGCTAGTGAGACTAGCGGGTACAATGAGCAGTTCTTC

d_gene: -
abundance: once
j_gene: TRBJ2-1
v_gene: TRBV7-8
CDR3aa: CASSRGRYNEQFF
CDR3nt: TGTGCCAGCAGTCGCGGCCGCTACAATGAGCAGTTCTTC

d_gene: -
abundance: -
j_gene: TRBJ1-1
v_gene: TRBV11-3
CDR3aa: CASSQALDTEAFF
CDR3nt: TGTGCCAGCAGCCAGGCCCTGGACACTGAAGCTTTCTTT

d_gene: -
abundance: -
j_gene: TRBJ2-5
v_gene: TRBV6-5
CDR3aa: CASSSGQAGQETQYF
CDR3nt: TGTGCCAGCAGCTCTGGACAGGCGGGGCAAGAGACCCAGTACTTC

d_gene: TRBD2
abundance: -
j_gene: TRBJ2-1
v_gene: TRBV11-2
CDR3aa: CASSLGWGAGGGYEQFF
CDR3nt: TGTGCCAGCAGCTTGGGATGGGGAGCGGGAGGGGGATATGAGCAGTTCTTC

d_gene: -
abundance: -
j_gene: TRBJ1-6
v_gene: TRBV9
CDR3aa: CASSADRQASSYNSPLHF
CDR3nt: TGTGCCAGCAGCGCCGACAGACAGGCAAGCTCCTATAATTCACCCCTCCACTTT

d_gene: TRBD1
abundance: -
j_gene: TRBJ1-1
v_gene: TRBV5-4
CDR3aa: CASSQQGVSTEAFF
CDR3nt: TGTGCCAGCAGCCAACAGGGGGTGTCCACTGAAGCTTTCTTT

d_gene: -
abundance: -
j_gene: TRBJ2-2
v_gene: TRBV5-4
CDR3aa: CASSLQGTGELFF
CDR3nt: TGTGCCAGCAGCCTTCAGGGTACCGGGGAGCTGTTTTTT

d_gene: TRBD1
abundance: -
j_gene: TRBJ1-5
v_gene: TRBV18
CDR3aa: CASSPRAMGQGDNQPQHF
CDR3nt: TGTGCCAGCTCACCCAGAGCTATGGGACAGGGGGACAATCAGCCCCAGCATTTT

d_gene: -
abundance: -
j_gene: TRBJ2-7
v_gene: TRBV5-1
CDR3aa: CASSSGGHEQYF
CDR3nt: TGCGCCAGCAGCTCCGGGGGACACGAGCAGTACTTC

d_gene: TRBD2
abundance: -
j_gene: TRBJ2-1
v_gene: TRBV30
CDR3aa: CAWSMREGPEQFF
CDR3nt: TGTGCCTGGAGTATGAGGGAGGGCCCTGAGCAGTTCTTC

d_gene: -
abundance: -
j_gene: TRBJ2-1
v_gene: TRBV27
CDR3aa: CASSIRQAPGEQFF
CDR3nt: TGTGCCAGCAGTATTCGACAGGCCCCGGGTGAGCAGTTCTTC

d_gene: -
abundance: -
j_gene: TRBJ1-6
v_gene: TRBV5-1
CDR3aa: CASSLEYSYNSPLHF
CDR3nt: TGCGCCAGCAGCTTGGAGTACAGCTACAATTCACCCCTCCACTTT

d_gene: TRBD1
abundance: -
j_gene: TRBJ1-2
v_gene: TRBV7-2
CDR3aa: CASRPGQGYGYTF
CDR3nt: TGTGCCAGCAGACCGGGACAGGGCTATGGCTACACCTTC

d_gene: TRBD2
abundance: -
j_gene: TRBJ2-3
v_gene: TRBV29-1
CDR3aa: CSVVLADTDTQYF
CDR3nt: TGCAGCGTTGTTCTAGCGGACACAGATACGCAGTATTTT

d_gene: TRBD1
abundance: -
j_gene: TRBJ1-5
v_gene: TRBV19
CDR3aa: CASSIGGTGNQPQHF
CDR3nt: TGTGCCAGTAGTATAGGAGGGACAGGGAATCAGCCCCAGCATTTT

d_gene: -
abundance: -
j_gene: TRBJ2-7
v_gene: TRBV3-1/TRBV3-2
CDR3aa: CASSQGSYEQYF
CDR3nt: TGTGCCAGCAGCCAGGGGAGCTACGAGCAGTACTTC

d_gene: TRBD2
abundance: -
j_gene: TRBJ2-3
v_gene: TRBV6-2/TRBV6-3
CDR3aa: CASSYSSRSRESDTQYF
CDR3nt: TGTGCCAGCAGTTACTCGAGTCGATCGCGGGAGTCAGATACGCAGTATTTT

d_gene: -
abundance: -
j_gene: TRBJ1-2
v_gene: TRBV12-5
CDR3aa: CASGLVQDRYGYTF
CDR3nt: TGTGCTAGTGGTTTGGTACAGGACCGCTATGGCTACACCTTC

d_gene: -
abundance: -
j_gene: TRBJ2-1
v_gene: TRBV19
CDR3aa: CASSSVLYNEQFF
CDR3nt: TGTGCCAGTAGTTCGGTACTCTACAATGAGCAGTTCTTC

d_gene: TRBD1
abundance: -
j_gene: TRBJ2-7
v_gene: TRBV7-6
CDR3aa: CASSWDRRSEQYF
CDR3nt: TGTGCCAGCAGCTGGGACAGGAGGAGCGAGCAGTACTTC

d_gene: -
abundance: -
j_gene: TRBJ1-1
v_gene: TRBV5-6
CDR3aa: CASSFFPGEVDTEAFF
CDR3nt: TGTGCCAGCAGCTTTTTCCCGGGGGAAGTGGACACTGAAGCTTTCTTT

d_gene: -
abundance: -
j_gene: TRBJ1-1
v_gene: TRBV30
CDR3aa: CAWSVNGLNTEAFF
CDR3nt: TGTGCCTGGAGTGTAAACGGTTTGAACACTGAAGCTTTCTTT

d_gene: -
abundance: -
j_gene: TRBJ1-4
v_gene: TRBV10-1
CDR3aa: CASSESGSEKLFF
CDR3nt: TGCGCCAGCAGTGAGTCGGGGAGCGAAAAACTGTTTTTT

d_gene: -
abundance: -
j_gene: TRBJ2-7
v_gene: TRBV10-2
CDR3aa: CASSENRDYEQYF
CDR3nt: TGCGCCAGCAGTGAGAACAGGGACTACGAGCAGTACTTC

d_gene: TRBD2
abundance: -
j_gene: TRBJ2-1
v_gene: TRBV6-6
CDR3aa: CASSYGLASSSEQFF
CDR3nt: TGTGCCAGCAGTTACGGACTAGCCTCCTCAAGTGAGCAGTTCTTC

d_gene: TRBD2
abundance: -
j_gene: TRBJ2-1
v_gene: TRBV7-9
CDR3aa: CASSFGSGSGREQFF
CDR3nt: TGTGCCAGCAGCTTCGGTAGCGGGAGCGGACGAGAGCAGTTCTTC

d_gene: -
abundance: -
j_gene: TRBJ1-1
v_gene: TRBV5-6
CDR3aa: CASSLELRGMNTEAFF
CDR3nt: TGTGCCAGCAGCTTGGAGCTCAGGGGTATGAACACTGAAGCTTTCTTT

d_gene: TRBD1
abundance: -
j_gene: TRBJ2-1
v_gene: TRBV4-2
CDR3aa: CASSQEIGTGRNEQFF
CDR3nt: TGTGCCAGCAGCCAAGAAATCGGGACAGGTCGGAATGAGCAGTTCTTC

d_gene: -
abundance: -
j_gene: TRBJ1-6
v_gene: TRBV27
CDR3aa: CASSLSHSSSYNSPLHF
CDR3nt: TGTGCCAGCAGTTTATCTCACAGTTCCTCCTATAATTCACCCCTCCACTTT

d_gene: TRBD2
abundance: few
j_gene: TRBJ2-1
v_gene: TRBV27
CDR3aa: CASSPIGLADYNEQFF
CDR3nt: TGTGCCAGCAGCCCCATTGGGCTAGCGGACTACAATGAGCAGTTCTTC

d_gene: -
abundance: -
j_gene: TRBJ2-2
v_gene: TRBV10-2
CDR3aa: CASSALDPTGELFF
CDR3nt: TGCGCCAGCAGTGCGCTAGATCCCACCGGGGAGCTGTTTTTT

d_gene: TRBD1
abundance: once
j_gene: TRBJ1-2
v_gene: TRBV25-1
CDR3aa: CASSDPGTGEVYGYTF
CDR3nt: TGTGCCAGCAGTGACCCCGGCACAGGGGAGGTCTATGGCTACACCTTC

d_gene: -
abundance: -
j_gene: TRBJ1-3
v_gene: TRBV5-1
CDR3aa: CASSLRGTGNTIYF
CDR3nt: TGCGCCAGCAGCTTGAGGGGAACTGGAAACACCATATATTTT

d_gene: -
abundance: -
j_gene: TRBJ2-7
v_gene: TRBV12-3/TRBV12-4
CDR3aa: CASSLRDEQYF
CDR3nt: TGTGCCAGCAGCCTCAGGGACGAGCAGTACTTC

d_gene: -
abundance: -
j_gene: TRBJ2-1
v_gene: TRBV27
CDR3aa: CASSKGHPSYNEQFF
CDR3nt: TGTGCCAGCAGTAAGGGACATCCCTCCTACAATGAGCAGTTCTTC

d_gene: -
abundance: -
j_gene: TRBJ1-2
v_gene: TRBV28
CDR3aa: CASRLQGDSYGYTF
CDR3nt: TGTGCCAGCAGGCTACAGGGAGACTCTTATGGCTACACCTTC

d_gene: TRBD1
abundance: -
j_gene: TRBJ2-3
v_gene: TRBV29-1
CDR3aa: CSVEKGAGDTQYF
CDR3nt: TGCAGCGTTGAAAAGGGGGCGGGAGATACGCAGTATTTT

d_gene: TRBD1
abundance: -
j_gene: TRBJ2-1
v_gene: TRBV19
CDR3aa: CASSIGDREYNEQFF
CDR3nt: TGTGCCAGTAGTATTGGAGACAGGGAATACAATGAGCAGTTCTTC

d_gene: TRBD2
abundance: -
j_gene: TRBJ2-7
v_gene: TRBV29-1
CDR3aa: CSVAGLAGHYEQYF
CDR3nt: TGCAGCGTCGCGGGACTAGCGGGGCACTACGAGCAGTACTTC

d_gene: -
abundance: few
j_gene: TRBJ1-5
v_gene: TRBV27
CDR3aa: CASTLTGYSNQPQHF
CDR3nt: TGTGCCAGCACCTTGACAGGCTATAGCAATCAGCCCCAGCATTTT